This is a list of T cell receptor beta chains from one sample in a study of blood T cell repertoires in COVID-19. TCRdb's table, derived via immunoSEQ multiplex PCR, lists solely in-frame clones and lacks some. Altogether about 59,000 clones are present, 79% being singletons, with the ten largest covering 3% to 3.5%. Sequencing input: peripheral blood. The receptors were sampled from a man aged 60-69 years with acute or convalescent COVID-19. Both conserved end residues are trimmed from each CDR3. Fields, in order: V gene, CDR3 length, J gene, CDR3 protein.

v_call: TRBV20-1; cdr3_length: 13; j_call: TRBJ2-3; cdr3_aa: SASKSSTSTDTQY
v_call: TRBV18; cdr3_length: 11; j_call: TRBJ1-2; cdr3_aa: ASSSATGYGYT
v_call: TRBV9; cdr3_length: 13; j_call: TRBJ1-6; cdr3_aa: ASSVGQGADSPLH
v_call: TRBV18; cdr3_length: 14; j_call: TRBJ1-2; cdr3_aa: ASSPSRDRENYGYT
v_call: TRBV24-1; cdr3_length: 12; j_call: TRBJ2-1; cdr3_aa: ATSDDRADNEQF
v_call: TRBV28; cdr3_length: 11; j_call: TRBJ2-7; cdr3_aa: ASTEGESYEQY
v_call: TRBV29-1; cdr3_length: 12; j_call: TRBJ2-1; cdr3_aa: SVSGTVKYNEQF
v_call: TRBV24-1; cdr3_length: 14; j_call: TRBJ2-5; cdr3_aa: ATSDSPPTGKRTQY
v_call: TRBV2; cdr3_length: 13; j_call: TRBJ2-3; cdr3_aa: ASSVETQGADTQY
v_call: TRBV5-8; cdr3_length: 14; j_call: TRBJ1-3; cdr3_aa: ASTGTVGSSGNTIY
v_call: TRBV29-1; cdr3_length: 13; j_call: TRBJ2-3; cdr3_aa: SVVRRRQSTDTQY
v_call: TRBV2; cdr3_length: 13; j_call: TRBJ2-3; cdr3_aa: ASLIAGGIADTQY
v_call: TRBV7-3; cdr3_length: 12; j_call: TRBJ1-2; cdr3_aa: ASSLIMAAYGYT
v_call: TRBV5-1; cdr3_length: 12; j_call: TRBJ2-5; cdr3_aa: ASSTRDWQETQY
v_call: TRBV5-1; cdr3_length: 14; j_call: TRBJ2-3; cdr3_aa: ASSWSSGGATDTQY
v_call: TRBV5-1; cdr3_length: 13; j_call: TRBJ1-2; cdr3_aa: ASRPGQGTNYGYT
v_call: TRBV19; cdr3_length: 11; j_call: TRBJ2-2; cdr3_aa: ASSLKQTGELF
v_call: TRBV5-6; cdr3_length: 13; j_call: TRBJ1-6; cdr3_aa: ASSLGSSYNSPLH
v_call: TRBV9; cdr3_length: 13; j_call: TRBJ2-1; cdr3_aa: ASSVGLAAHNEQF
v_call: TRBV18; cdr3_length: 11; j_call: TRBJ2-3; cdr3_aa: ASSRQGQDTQY
v_call: TRBV19; cdr3_length: 12; j_call: TRBJ1-4; cdr3_aa: ASYNRGPNEKLF
v_call: TRBV6-6; cdr3_length: 10; j_call: TRBJ1-2; cdr3_aa: ASSIRGLGYT
v_call: TRBV7-3; cdr3_length: 14; j_call: TRBJ2-1; cdr3_aa: ASSHSSGGPYNEQF
v_call: TRBV5-5; cdr3_length: 12; j_call: TRBJ1-5; cdr3_aa: ASSPNRADQPQH
v_call: TRBV5-8; cdr3_length: 13; j_call: TRBJ1-5; cdr3_aa: ASSVPQDNQEPQH
v_call: TRBV18; cdr3_length: 14; j_call: TRBJ2-7; cdr3_aa: ASSLPGAGPFREQY
v_call: TRBV29-1; cdr3_length: 13; j_call: TRBJ2-5; cdr3_aa: SAYGQGGEEETQY
v_call: TRBV7-3; cdr3_length: 13; j_call: TRBJ2-3; cdr3_aa: ASSSQAGVTDTQY
v_call: TRBV18; cdr3_length: 11; j_call: TRBJ1-1; cdr3_aa: ASSPLQGAEAF
v_call: TRBV7-8; cdr3_length: 12; j_call: TRBJ1-1; cdr3_aa: ASNPLRGNTEAF